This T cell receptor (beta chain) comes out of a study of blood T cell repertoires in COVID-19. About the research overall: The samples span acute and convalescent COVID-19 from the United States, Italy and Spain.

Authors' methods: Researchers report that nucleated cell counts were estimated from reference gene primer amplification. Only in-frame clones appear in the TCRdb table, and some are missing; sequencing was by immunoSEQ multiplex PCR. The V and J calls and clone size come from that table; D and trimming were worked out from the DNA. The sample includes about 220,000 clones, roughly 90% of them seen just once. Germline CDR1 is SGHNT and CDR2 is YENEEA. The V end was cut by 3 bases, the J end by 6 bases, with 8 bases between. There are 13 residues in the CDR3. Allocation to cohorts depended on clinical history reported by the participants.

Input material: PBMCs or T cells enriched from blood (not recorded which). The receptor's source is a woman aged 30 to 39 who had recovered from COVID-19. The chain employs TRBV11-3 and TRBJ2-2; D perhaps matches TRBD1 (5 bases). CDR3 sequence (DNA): TGTGCCAGCAGCTTCCAGGGTCCCGGGGAGCTGTTTTTT. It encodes CASSFQGPGELFF.